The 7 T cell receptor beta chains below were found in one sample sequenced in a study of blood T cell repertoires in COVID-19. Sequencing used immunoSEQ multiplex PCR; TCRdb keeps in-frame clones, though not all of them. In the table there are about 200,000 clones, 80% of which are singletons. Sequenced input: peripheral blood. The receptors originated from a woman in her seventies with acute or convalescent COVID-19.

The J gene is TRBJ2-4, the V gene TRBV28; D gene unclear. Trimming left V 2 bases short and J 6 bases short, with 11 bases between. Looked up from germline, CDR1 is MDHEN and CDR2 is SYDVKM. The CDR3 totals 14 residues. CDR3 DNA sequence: TGTGCCAGCAGTTTAAGTTCCAGACTAAACATTCAGTACTTC. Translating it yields CASSLSSRLNIQYF.

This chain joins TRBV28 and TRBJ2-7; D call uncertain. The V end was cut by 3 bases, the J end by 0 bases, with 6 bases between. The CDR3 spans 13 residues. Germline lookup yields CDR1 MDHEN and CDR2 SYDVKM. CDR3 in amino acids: CASSFVNSYEQYF. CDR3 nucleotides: TGTGCCAGCAGTTTTGTCAACTCCTACGAGCAGTACTTC.

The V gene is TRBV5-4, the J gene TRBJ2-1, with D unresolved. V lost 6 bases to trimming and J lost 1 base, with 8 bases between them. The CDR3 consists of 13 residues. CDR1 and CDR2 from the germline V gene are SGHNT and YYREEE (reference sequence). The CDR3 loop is CASNRESYNEQFF. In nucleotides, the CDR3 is TGTGCCAGCAACAGAGAATCCTACAATGAGCAGTTCTTC.

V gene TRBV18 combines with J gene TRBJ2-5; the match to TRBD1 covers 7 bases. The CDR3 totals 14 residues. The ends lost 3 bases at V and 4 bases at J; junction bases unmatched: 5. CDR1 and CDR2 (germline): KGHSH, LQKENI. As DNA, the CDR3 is TGTGCCAGCTCACCCAACCGACAGGGAGAGACCCAGTACTTC. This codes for CASSPNRQGETQYF.

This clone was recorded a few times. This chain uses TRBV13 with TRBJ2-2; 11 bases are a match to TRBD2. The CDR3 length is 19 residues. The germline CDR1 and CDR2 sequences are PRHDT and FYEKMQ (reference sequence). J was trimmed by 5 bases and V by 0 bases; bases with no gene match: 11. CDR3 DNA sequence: TGTGCCAGCAGCTTAGGGACTAGACTAGCGGGATCATGGACCGGGGAGCTGTTTTTT. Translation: CASSLGTRLAGSWTGELFF. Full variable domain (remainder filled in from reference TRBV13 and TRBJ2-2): AAGVIQSPRHLIKEKRETATLKCYPIPRHDTVYWYQQGPGQDPQFLISFYEKMQSDKGSIPDRFSAQQFSDYHSELNMSSLELGDSALYFCASSLGTRLAGSWTGELFFGEGSRLTVL.

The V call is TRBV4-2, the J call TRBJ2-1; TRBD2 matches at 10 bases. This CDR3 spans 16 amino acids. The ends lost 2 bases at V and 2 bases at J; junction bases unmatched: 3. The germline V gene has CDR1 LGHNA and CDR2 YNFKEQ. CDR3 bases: TGTGCCAGCAGCCAACCCAGCGGGAGGGCCTACAATGAGCAGTTCTTC. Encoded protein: CASSQPSGRAYNEQFF.

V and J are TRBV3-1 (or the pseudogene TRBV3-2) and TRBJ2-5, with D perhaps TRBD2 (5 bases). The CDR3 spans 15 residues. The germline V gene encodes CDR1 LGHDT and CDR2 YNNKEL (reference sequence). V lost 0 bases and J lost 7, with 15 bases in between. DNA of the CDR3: TGTGCCAGCAGCCAAGATAGAGCGCCCCGGGGGACCCAGTACTTC. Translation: CASSQDRAPRGTQYF.